Presented here are 14 T cell receptor beta chains from one specimen sequenced in a study of regulatory T cells in long-lasting Graves disease. Arm-PCR with iRepertoire HTBI primers amplified the CDR3 regions for these TCR beta libraries. TCRdb independently ran MiXCR on the multiplex PCR reads; one entry per CDR3 protein. This table has 350,000 to 500,000 distinct CDR3 sequences, roughly a fifth appearing once. Indicated time point: persistent/refractory GD, antithyroid drugs over 5 years with positive TRAb. The TCR library was made from RNA that had been extracted from PBMCs in TRIzol. The sequencing here drew on peripheral blood mononuclear cells (PBMCs), taken when the disease was refractory, from a patient treated with antithyroid drugs. All receptors derive from a female donor with Graves disease.

This clonotype was counted many times. CDR3 coding DNA: TGTGCCAGCATCCCGGGACAGGGTTCTGGGGCCAACGTCCTGACTTTC. As protein: CASIPGQGSGANVLTF. The J gene is TRBJ2-6, the V gene TRBV2; TRBD1 matches 9 bases. Germline V gene sequence: CDR1 SNHLY, CDR2 FYNNEI. The CDR3 is 16 residues long. V lost 7 bases and J lost 1; bases outside the gene matches: 5.

The rearrangement uses TRBV5-1 and TRBJ2-2; maybe TRBD2 (6 bases). The CDR3 length is 14 residues. The germline gives CDR1 SGHRS, CDR2 YFSETQ. Trimming left V 2 bases short and J 4 bases short, with 9 bases between. In nucleotides, the CDR3 is TGCGCCAGCAGCTTCACTAGCACCACCGGGGAGCTGTTTTTT. It is translated as CASSFTSTTGELFF. The entire variable domain, with the rest obtained from reference TRBV5-1 and TRBJ2-2, is as follows: KAGVTQTPRYLIKTRGQQVTLSCSPISGHRSVSWYQQTPGQGLQFLFEYFSETQRNKGNFPGRFSGRQFSNSRSEMNVSTLELGDSALYLCASSFTSTTGELFFGEGSRLTVL.

The rearrangement joins TRBV27 to TRBJ2-7; 11 bases are shared with TRBD2. V dropped 5 bases and J dropped 2; count of bases not matched to a gene: 8. The length of the CDR3 is 16 residues. Looked up from germline, CDR1 is MNHEY and CDR2 is SMNVEV (reference sequence). DNA of the CDR3: TGTGCCAGCAGTACATCCGGGACTAGCGGTACCTACGAGCAGTACTTC. Its translation: CASSTSGTSGTYEQYF.

This rearrangement joins TRBV20-1 to TRBJ1-1; D is undetermined. The CDR3 is 12 amino acids. In germline, CDR1 is DFQATT, CDR2 SNEGSKA (reference sequence). The chain's CDR3 is CSVDGKNTEAFF. The CDR3 region has the DNA TGCAGCGTCGACGGGAAGAACACTGAAGCTTTCTTT.

The rearrangement joins TRBV20-1 to TRBJ2-2, with 9 nucleotides matching TRBD2. This CDR3 comprises 15 residues. The ends lost 5 bases at V and 0 bases at J; junction bases unmatched: 4. CDR1 and CDR2 from the germline V gene are DFQATT and SNEGSKA (reference sequence). The CDR3 region has the DNA TGCAGTGCTCCCGGGACTAGCCCGAACACCGGGGAGCTGTTTTTT. Its translation is CSAPGTSPNTGELFF.

The V and J genes are TRBV5-6 and TRBJ1-3; the D gene is possibly TRBD1 (5 bases). This CDR3 comprises 16 residues. Looked up from germline, CDR1 is SGHDT and CDR2 is YYEEEE. V lost 5 bases and J 0 bases, leaving 15 bases between the germline ends. The CDR3 spells CASSFTGTFSGNTIYF. CDR3 bases: TGTGCCAGCAGTTTCACCGGGACGTTCTCTGGAAACACCATATATTTT.

This clonotype was seen repeatedly, ten times or more. This sequence joins TRBV28 and TRBJ2-5; TRBD2 agrees at 9 bases. Germline CDR1 is MDHEN and CDR2 is SYDVKM. The CDR3 runs 17 residues. Trimming removed 4 bases from V and 4 bases from J; junction bases left unmatched: 13. CDR3 residues: CASSSDQRGRAGETQYF. CDR3 in DNA: TGTGCCAGCAGTTCCGATCAGCGCGGGAGGGCCGGAGAGACCCAGTACTTC. The entire variable domain, with the rest obtained from reference TRBV28 and TRBJ2-5, is as follows: DVKVTQSSRYLVKRTGEKVFLECVQDMDHENMFWYRQDPGLGLRLIYFSYDVKMKEKGDIPEGYSVSREKKERFSLILESASTNQTSMYLCASSSDQRGRAGETQYFGPGTRLLVL.

Only a few counts were recorded for this clonotype. The V gene is TRBV5-1, the J gene TRBJ1-2; D perhaps matches TRBD1 (6 bases). The V end lost 7 bases, the J end lost 1 base, and 17 bases lay between the germline ends. There are 15 residues in the CDR3. CDR1 and CDR2 (germline): SGHRS, YFSETQ. CDR3 coding DNA: TGCGCCAGCTCCGACCCGCGACAGGTTAACTATGGCTACACCTTC. This translates into CASSDPRQVNYGYTF.

In its sample, this clonotype was seen a few times. The chain recombines TRBV18 with TRBJ2-1; 7 positions agree with TRBD2. The CDR3 is 15 residues long. Germline values: CDR1 KGHSH, CDR2 LQKENI. Unmatched junction bases numbered 5, after V lost 2 bases and J lost 4 bases. The CDR3 loop reads CASSPSERGYNEQFF. DNA of the CDR3: TGTGCCAGCTCACCATCCGAGCGGGGATACAATGAGCAGTTCTTC.

This clonotype was found many times. The rearrangement links TRBV29-1 to TRBJ2-5, with 15 bases aligning to TRBD2. Germline lookup yields CDR1 SQVTM and CDR2 ANQGSEA. The junction had 3 bases not matched to a gene; V was cut back by 4 bases and J by 3 bases. The CDR3 runs 15 residues. The CDR3 sequence: CSVARTSGREETQYF. CDR3 in DNA: TGCAGCGTTGCGAGGACTAGCGGGAGGGAAGAGACCCAGTACTTC.

In its sample, this clonotype was seen many times. The J gene is TRBJ2-5, the V gene TRBV28; TRBD1 matches at 8 bases. The ends lost 5 bases at V and 2 bases at J; junction bases unmatched: 13. Per the germline V gene, CDR1 is MDHEN and CDR2 is SYDVKM. The CDR3 has 17 amino acids. As DNA, the CDR3 is TGTGCCAGCAGTAATTTGTATCCGGGACAGGAACAAGAGACCCAGTACTTC. As protein: CASSNLYPGQEQETQYF.

This clonotype was counted a single time. The chain employs TRBV30 and TRBJ2-7; D gene unclear. V dropped 5 bases and J dropped 3 bases, with 8 bases sitting between them. CDR3 length equals 11 residues. Germline CDR1 reads GTSNPN; CDR2 reads SVGIG (reference sequence). As DNA, the CDR3 is TGTGCCTGGGGAGACGACTACGAGCAGTACTTC. It encodes CAWGDDYEQYF.

This clonotype appeared many times. This chain uses TRBV5-1 with TRBJ1-1, with unresolved D. V was trimmed by 4 bases and J by 0 bases, leaving 7 bases between them. CDR1 and CDR2 from the germline V gene are SGHRS and YFSETQ. The CDR3 sequence is 13 residues long. CDR3 amino acids: CASSPPMNTEAFF. The CDR3 DNA sequence: TGCGCCAGCAGCCCACCAATGAACACTGAAGCTTTCTTT.

For this clonotype: The conserved final phenylalanine or tryptophan is absent from the CDR3, which likely points to a read error. The V gene is TRBV10-3, the J gene TRBJ1-2; a weak D match, TRBD1 (6 bases). Trimming shortened V by 7 bases and J by 0 bases, and 9 bases separated the two germline ends. The CDR3 is 13 amino acids. Germline CDR1 reads ENHRY; CDR2 reads SYGVKD. CDR3 sequence reads: CAIMDSSNYGYTI. CDR3 nucleotide sequence: TGTGCCATCATGGACAGCTCTAACTATGGCTACACCATC.